The text below deals with one T cell receptor beta chain. No antigen is known for it. Per-base qualities were not stored, and no clone one base away is much larger. The sample originates from a study of blood T cell repertoires in COVID-19 (dated by TCRdb to about 2020). Turning to the overall study: Collaborator samples came from the United States, Italy and Spain and covered acute and convalescent phases of COVID-19. The material from the prospective study consisted of cDNA or gDNA derived from T cells, B-cell-depleted T cells, or PBMCs. Deeply sampled blood TCRbeta repertoires from subjects exposed to, actively infected with, or recovered from COVID-19 were included in the dataset. The repertoires were released in a freely available public database intended as a resource for research on the immune response to SARS-CoV-2. Samples were obtained from the ongoing ImmuneRACE study (first 160 participants) and from about 1,300 subjects provided by 6 global collaborators. The sample metadata nearly always contained a de-identified subject ID, COVID-19 status, age in years and sex. Where available, HLA class I and class II types were taken from metadata supplied by the sample provider and were not determined by assay-based typing. Study-wide conclusions, independent of this receptor: How much clinical and demographic metadata was included differed by source and by participant, and the metadata was provided uncurated.

The CDR3, cysteine through phenylalanine, is 16 amino acids long. Just the 48-base CDR3 DNA is kept, in frame starting at base 1. V is shortened by 5 bases, J by 2 bases, and the region joining them spans 16 bases. The germline V gene yields SGHAT for CDR1 and FQNNGV for CDR2. TCRbeta CDR3 regions were amplified from genomic DNA by means of the immunoSEQ Assay, a bias-controlled multiplex PCR. The source study handled its data this way. Nucleated cell counts per sample were estimated from amplification of reference gene primers within the assay. To quantify the absolute abundance of each unique TCRbeta CDR3 rearrangement, sequence reads were collapsed and filtered. For each sample, productive Simpson clonality was calculated as the square root of Simpson's diversity index across productive rearrangements. The clones in this table, taken by TCRdb from immuneACCESS, are in-frame only. Not every clone is retained; where verified, under half of the shortfall comes from an unresolved V gene, and the cause of the rest is unknown. V and J calls plus clone size are reproduced from that table; the DNA served to infer D and trimming. Recorded for this sample are about 250,000 clones; more than 75% of them occurred a single time. The top ten clonotypes cover around 1.8% of the sample.

Enrolling through a virtual design, the prospective study's participants ranged in age from roughly 18 to 100 years and lived across 24 United States geographic areas. In the prospective study, cohorts were assigned on the basis of participant-reported clinical history obtained from a screening survey and a study questionnaire. Recovered participants in ImmuneRACE Cohort 3 were defined by two consecutive negative NP/OP PCR tests, clearance by a healthcare professional, or resolution of symptoms. Mobile phlebotomists in the prospective study collected whole blood, serum and a nasopharyngeal or oropharyngeal swab from every participant. Participants in the prospective study had the option to provide additional blood draws and questionnaires over a 2-month period. Prospective study blood samples were shipped either frozen or at room temperature before DNA extraction.

The sequence was obtained from a man aged 35-49 years who had recovered from COVID-19. The rearrangement joined TRBV11-2 to TRBJ2-1; the D gene is perhaps TRBD2, from 5 matching bases. The sequencing sample was made of PBMCs or T cells enriched from blood (not recorded which). At the DNA level, the sequence is TGTGCCAGCAGCCTAGGACTGGGTTTGACCTACAATGAGCAGTTCTTC. Its amino acids are CASSLGLGLTYNEQFF.